This T cell receptor beta chain appears in the sequencing data of a study of blood T cells in healthy people across ages. Study conclusions and caveats: Among T cells, TCR beta diversity per million cells dropped roughly linearly as age rose. Strong correlation was found linking TCR beta diversity to naive T cell percentage.

The CDR3 has 15 residues. Germline CDR1 reads LGHNA; CDR2 reads YNFKEQ. V lost 0 bases and J lost 0, with 9 bases in between. This clonotype was detected ten times or more. Its antigen is currently unknown. A J-beta primer mix and a sample-barcoded 5' primer were used in a second PCR of roughly 7 to 12 cycles. TCRdb redid the calling of the 5' RACE reads with MiXCR, one entry per CDR3 protein. The sample yields around 650,000 distinct CDR3 sequences, less than 40% seen once. Each donor gave approximately 9.5 milliliters of peripheral blood. The sequenced sample consisted of blood. This receptor was taken from a woman older than 75 in good health. The chain couples TRBV4-2 to TRBJ2-7; D possibly corresponds to TRBD2 (5 bases). The CDR3 region has the DNA TGTGCCAGCAGCCAAGAAGGGCGGGCCTCCTACGAGCAGTACTTC. Its protein product is CASSQEGRASYEQYF.